This paragraph reports one T cell receptor (beta chain). What it binds is not known. The data belong to a study of monozygotic twins with cystic fibrosis. Study-level information: Library input was three micrograms of fragmented DNA, with about 15 PCR cycles.

The germline CDR1 and CDR2 sequences are SGHDN and FVKESK. V was cut by 0 bases and J by 2 bases, with 13 bases left in between. The CDR3 totals 16 residues. Generated by immunoSEQ multiplex PCR, the TCRdb table keeps only in-frame clones and is missing some. The sample has roughly 35,000 clones; 75% to 90% are singletons. Findings and caveats of the study: Clonality was generally low (median approximately 0.0088), higher in the most severe patients.

The sequencing sample was made of blood. The TCR sequence derives from a girl aged 2-10 years with cystic fibrosis. The chain has TRBV14 and TRBJ2-5, with D hard to call. CDR3 loop: CASSQEVSVLQETQYF. CDR3 DNA sequence: TGTGCCAGCAGCCAAGAAGTCAGTGTCTTACAAGAGACCCAGTACTTC.